Presented here are 21 T cell receptor beta chains from one specimen sequenced in a study of T cells in Graves' hyperthyroidism and ophthalmopathy (dated by TCRdb to the late 2010s). The receptor library was made with multiplex PCR. The sequencer listed for this sample is Illumina HiSeq 2000. TCR beta CDR3 regions were amplified from RNA transcripts. The TCR CDR3 was subjected to a first round of RT-PCR using the HTBI primer set and the Qiagen OneStep RT-PCR kit. TCRdb reworked the public reads: Q25 trimming with fastp, MiXCR clone assembly, productive beta chains retained. Rows matching on CDR3 protein sequence are summarized as one entry with the most common DNA and genes. This sample gives a few hundred thousand distinct CDR3 sequences in total; under 15% of them show up just once. The top ten hold over 25% of the sample. Specimen: blood. All receptors derive from a woman in her 30s with Graves' hyperthyroidism.

This clonotype occurred many times. An end of the junction differs from the germline gene, which may be a read error. The V and J genes are TRBV5-1 and TRBJ2-2; D gene unclear. The CDR3 has 14 amino acids. Germline V gene lookup returns CDR1 SGHRS and CDR2 YFSETQ. CDR3 region: CASSLGANTGELFF. The CDR3 DNA sequence: TGTGCCAGCAGCTTAGGAGCGAACACCGGGGAGCTGTTTTTT.

In this sample, this clonotype turned up many times. V and J are TRBV20-1 and TRBJ2-5; D is unresolved. The germline V gene encodes CDR1 DFQATT and CDR2 SNEGSKA (reference sequence). The CDR3 has 14 residues. V gave up 1 base and J gave up 5 bases, with 14 bases separating them. The CDR3 is CSARVPLVSETQYF. The CDR3 region has the DNA TGCAGTGCTAGAGTGCCGTTAGTCTCTGAGACCCAGTACTTC.

This clonotype was seen repeatedly, ten times or more. V usage is TRBV20-1 and J usage is TRBJ2-4; possible D gene TRBD2, 6 bases. CDR3 length equals 13 residues. CDR1 DFQATT and CDR2 SNEGSKA come from the germline V gene (reference sequence). The V gene lost 6 bases and the J gene lost 8 bases, with 17 bases spanning the gap. The CDR3 DNA reads TGCAGTGCACCTCAGCGGGCGGCGGACATTCAGTACTTC. Protein: CSAPQRAADIQYF.

This clonotype was recorded a few times. This rearrangement joins TRBV11-2 to TRBJ2-1; D is tentatively TRBD1 or TRBD2 (6 bases each). V lost 4 bases, J lost 7 bases, and 23 bases lay in between. CDR1 and CDR2 (germline): SGHAT, FQNNGV. CDR3 length: 17 amino acids. CDR3 coding DNA: TGTGCCAGCAGCTCAGAAGTTCCGGGACACCTAGCGAATGAGCAGTTCTTC. This codes for CASSSEVPGHLANEQFF. Supplemented by reference TRBV11-2 and TRBJ2-1, the full variable domain reads EAGVAQSPRYKIIEKRQSVAFWCNPISGHATLYWYQQILGQGPKLLIQFQNNGVVDDSQLPKDRFSAERLKGVDSTLKIQPAKLEDSAVYLCASSSEVPGHLANEQFFGPGTRLTVL.

J is TRBJ2-1 and V is TRBV4-1; the match to TRBD1 covers 10 bases. There are 14 residues in the CDR3. Looked up from germline, CDR1 is MGHRA and CDR2 is YSYEKL. The V and J ends lost 4 bases and 4 bases, in that order; junction bases with no gene match: 1. The CDR3 DNA follows: TGCGCCAGCAGCCGGGGACAGGGGTACAATGAGCAGTTCTTC. It yields the protein CASSRGQGYNEQFF.

This clonotype was observed a few times. Relative to the germline gene, one junction end is altered; a read error may explain this. The gene calls are TRBV2 and TRBJ2-2; no definite D call. Germline assignment: CDR1 SNHLY and CDR2 FYNNEI. CDR3 size: 15 residues. Here the CDR3 reads CASREATTNTGELFF. Written as DNA, the CDR3 is TGTGCCAGCAGAGAAGCGACCACGAACACCGGGGAGCTGTTTTTT. The variable domain in full, with the rest retrieved from reference TRBV2 and TRBJ2-2, is EPEVTQTPSHQVTQMGQEVILRCVPISNHLYFYWYRQILGQKVEFLVSFYNNEISEKSEIFDDQFSVERPDGSNFTLKIRSTKLEDSAMYFCASREATTNTGELFFGEGSRLTVL.

The chain has TRBV7-9 and TRBJ1-4; D unresolved. V lost 6 bases and J lost 0, with 11 bases in between. This CDR3 region has 15 residues. CDR1 and CDR2 (germline): SEHNR, FQNEAQ (reference sequence). The CDR3 is CASSHDGATNEKLFF. Written as DNA, the CDR3 is TGTGCCAGCAGTCATGACGGTGCAACTAATGAAAAACTGTTTTTT.

This clonotype turned up a few times. This chain joins TRBV28 and TRBJ1-2; TRBD1 is a possible D gene (5 bases). This CDR3 is 13 amino acids long. The V end was cut by 8 bases, the J end by 5 bases, with 15 bases between. Germline CDR1 is MDHEN and CDR2 is SYDVKM. In DNA form, the CDR3 reads TGTGCCAGCGGGAAACGGGGGGTTTATGGCTACACCTTC. Protein sequence: CASGKRGVYGYTF.

The chain uses TRBV24-1 and TRBJ2-1; TRBD1 matches 7 bases. CDR1 is KGHDR and CDR2 is SFDVKD in the germline V gene. This CDR3 contains 19 residues. The ends lost 3 bases at V and 0 bases at J; junction bases unmatched: 13. CDR3 sequence reads: CATSDPGTDPSSSYNEQFF. The CDR3 nucleotides read TGTGCCACCAGTGATCCGGGGACAGATCCTTCGAGCTCCTACAATGAGCAGTTCTTC.

This clonotype occurred many times. The chain links TRBV18 to TRBJ2-6, with D possibly being TRBD1 (6 bases). V shed 3 bases and J shed 4 bases, with 16 bases lying between them. In germline, CDR1 is KGHSH, CDR2 LQKENI. The CDR3 contains 17 residues. CDR3 sequence (DNA): TGTGCCAGCTCACCCTCACAGGGAACCTCCGGGGCCAACGTCCTGACTTTC. Its protein is CASSPSQGTSGANVLTF.

This clonotype appeared a few times. The chain uses TRBV15 and TRBJ1-1; the match to TRBD1 covers 9 bases. CDR3 length equals 17 residues. The J segment lost 1 base and the V segment lost 3 bases, leaving 9 bases of the junction unmatched. Germline V gene sequence: CDR1 LNHNV, CDR2 YYDKDF (reference sequence). In nucleotides, the CDR3 is TGTGCCACCAGCAGGGGTCCTCTGGGACAGGGGAACACTGAAGCTTTCTTT. This sequence encodes CATSRGPLGQGNTEAFF.

This chain's CDR3 is CASSLAGPFIYEQYF. The CDR3 DNA reads as TGCGCCAGCAGCTTGGCCGGACCTTTCATCTACGAGCAGTACTTC. The V and J genes are TRBV5-1 and TRBJ2-7; D remains unclear. The CDR3 sequence is 15 residues long. CDR1 is SGHRS and CDR2 is YFSETQ in the germline V gene. V lost 0 bases to trimming and J lost 3 bases, with 13 bases between them.

This clonotype occurred many times. J is TRBJ2-3 and V is TRBV6-1; D unclear. Germline V gives CDR1 MNHNS, CDR2 SASEGT. The CDR3 is 12 amino acids. Trimming removed 6 bases from V and 4 bases from J, with 8 bases in between. The CDR3: CASRSPSDTQYF. The CDR3 region has the DNA TGTGCCAGCAGATCACCTTCAGATACGCAGTATTTT.

The table lists this clonotype with many counts. At one boundary the junction diverges from the germline segment, which might be a read error. The chain links TRBV3-1 to TRBJ1-2, with D hard to call. The CDR3 contains 13 residues. Germline lookup yields CDR1 LGHDT and CDR2 YNNKEL (reference sequence). The CDR3 loop reads CASSLNSRYAYTF. As DNA, the CDR3 is TGTGCCAGCAGCCTAAACAGCCGCTATGCCTACACCTTC.

This clonotype has a count of ten or more. The chain has TRBV3-1 and TRBJ1-5; no clear D gene. The CDR3 sequence is 13 residues long. Trimming pared 0 bases from V and 10 bases from J, leaving 10 bases between. In germline, CDR1 is LGHDT, CDR2 YNNKEL (reference sequence). The CDR3 DNA reads TGTGCCAGCAGCCAAGATACGGACTCTCCCCAGCATTTT. This codes for CASSQDTDSPQHF.

This clonotype was recorded at least ten times. V and J are TRBV10-3 and TRBJ2-7; D call uncertain. Looked up from germline, CDR1 is ENHRY and CDR2 is SYGVKD. V was pared by 2 bases and J by 0 bases, with 5 bases between. The CDR3 totals 13 residues. The CDR3 nucleotides are TGTGCCATCAGTGAGGGTGACTCCTACGAGCAGTACTTC. This gives the protein CAISEGDSYEQYF.

In this sample, this clonotype turned up many times. The rearrangement joins TRBV4-1 to TRBJ2-5, with D perhaps matching TRBD1 (6 bases). Looked up from germline, CDR1 is MGHRA and CDR2 is YSYEKL. V was trimmed by 1 base and J by 4 bases, leaving 13 bases between them. CDR3 length equals 15 residues. CDR3 DNA: TGCGCCAGCAGCCAAGGTCTGACAGGTGGAGAGACCCAGTACTTC. This translates into CASSQGLTGGETQYF.

This clonotype has ten or more counts. The rearrangement links TRBV7-2 to TRBJ2-7, with 9 bases aligning to TRBD2. The CDR3 loop spans 16 amino acids. The germline V gene encodes CDR1 SGHTA and CDR2 FQGNSA. With V trimmed by 3 bases and J by 4 bases, 10 bases remained unmatched. CDR3 nucleotide sequence: TGTGCCAGCAGCTTCCGTAGCGGGAGAAACAGTTACGAGCAGTACTTC. Residues: CASSFRSGRNSYEQYF.

Only a few counts were recorded for this clonotype. The rearrangement uses TRBV20-1 and TRBJ2-7; D is ambiguous. The V gene's germline CDR1 is DFQATT and CDR2 SNEGSKA (reference sequence). This CDR3 spans 11 amino acids. CDR3 in DNA: TGCAGCCCCGCCAAGCTCTACGAGCAGTACTTC. The encoded protein is CSPAKLYEQYF.

In this sample, this clonotype turned up many times. V and J are TRBV5-1 and TRBJ2-7, with TRBD1 as a possible D gene (6 bases). Between the trimmed V and J ends, which lost 3 bases and 9 bases, there was a span of 22 bases. The CDR3 is made up of 15 amino acids. Germline CDR1 SGHRS, CDR2 YFSETQ. The CDR3 coding sequence is TGCGCCAGCAGCTCCGGAACGGGGACAACTTATCGGCAGTACTTC. Its protein is CASSSGTGTTYRQYF.

This clonotype was observed at least ten times. This chain joins TRBV20-1 and TRBJ1-1, with 7 bases aligning to TRBD1. From germline, CDR1 is DFQATT and CDR2 SNEGSKA (reference sequence). The CDR3 runs to 15 residues. V shed 3 bases, J shed 0 bases, and the junction held 7 bases outside the gene matches. In DNA, the CDR3 is TGCAGTGCTAGTACCCCCGGGACAGTGAACACTGAAGCTTTCTTT. It specifies CSASTPGTVNTEAFF.